The clone carrying this TCR beta chain appeared a single time. Germline V CDR1 and CDR2: MNHEY, SVGAGI. The CDR3 loop spans 14 amino acids. V lost 0 bases and J 5 bases, leaving 10 bases between the germline ends. Spiking of synthetic TCR analog templates was performed in each PCR. Produced via immunoSEQ multiplex PCR; TCRdb's table is partial and in-frame only. This table has 60,000 to 80,000 clones, almost 90% appearing once. The data are from a study of PD-L1 blockade in urothelial cancer. Study-wide context: Patients had undergone 0 to 3 prior chemotherapy regimens.

Time point given: peripheral blood 6 weeks after treatment start. Urothelial carcinoma affected the patients, and it was locally advanced or metastatic. This chain links TRBV6-5 with TRBJ1-1; D remains ambiguous. The sequences come from PBMCs, collected around atezolizumab (anti-PD-L1) treatment. The source of this sequence is a man between 60 and 75 years old with urothelial cancer. The CDR3 protein is CASSYSVRQTEAFF. CDR3 DNA: TGTGCCAGCAGTTACTCGGTACGCCAGACTGAAGCTTTCTTT.